The entry below gives a single T cell receptor beta chain sequence along with its context. A multiplex PCR was run with 60 Vbeta primers and 13 Jbeta primers. Clones were read by immunoSEQ multiplex PCR, and TCRdb kept only the in-frame ones, dropping some. This table has some 200,000 clones, around three quarters appearing once. This sample is drawn from a study of cytomegalovirus exposure and HLA in healthy donors. This TCR was recovered from a woman in her 30s in good health and CMV-seropositive. The specimen sequenced was PBMCs.

Here the CDR3 DNA reads TGTGCCAGCAGCTTAGTCCAGGGTCCTAACTATGGCTACACCTTC. This sequence encodes CASSLVQGPNYGYTF. This chain connects TRBV7-9 to TRBJ1-2, with D possibly being TRBD1 (5 bases). The germline CDR1 and CDR2 sequences are SEHNR and FQNEAQ (reference sequence). V shed 1 base and J shed 0 bases, with 9 bases lying between them. CDR3 size: 15 residues. The full variable domain, with the rest looked up from reference TRBV7-9 and TRBJ1-2, is DTGVSQNPRHKITKRGQNVTFRCDPISEHNRLYWYRQTLGQGPEFLTYFQNEAQLEKSRLLSDRFSAERPKGSFSTLEIQRTEQGDSAMYLCASSLVQGPNYGYTFGSGTRLTVV.